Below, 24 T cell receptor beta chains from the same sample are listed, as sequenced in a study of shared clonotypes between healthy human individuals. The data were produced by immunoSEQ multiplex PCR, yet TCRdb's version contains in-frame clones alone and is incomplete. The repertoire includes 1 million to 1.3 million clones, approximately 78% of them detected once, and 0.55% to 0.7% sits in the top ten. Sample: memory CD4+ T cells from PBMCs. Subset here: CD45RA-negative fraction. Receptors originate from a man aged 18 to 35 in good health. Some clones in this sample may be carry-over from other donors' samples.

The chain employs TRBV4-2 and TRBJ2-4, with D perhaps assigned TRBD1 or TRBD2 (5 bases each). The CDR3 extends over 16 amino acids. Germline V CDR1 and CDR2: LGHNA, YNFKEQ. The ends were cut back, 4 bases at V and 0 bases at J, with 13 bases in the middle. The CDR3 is CASSLVGTAAKNIQYF. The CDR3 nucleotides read TGTGCCAGCAGCCTTGTAGGGACCGCAGCCAAAAACATTCAGTACTTC.

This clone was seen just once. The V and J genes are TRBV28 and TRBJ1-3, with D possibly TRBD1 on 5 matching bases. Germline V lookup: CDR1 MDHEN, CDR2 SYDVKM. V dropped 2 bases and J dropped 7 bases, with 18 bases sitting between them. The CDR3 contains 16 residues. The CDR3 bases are TGTGCCAGCAGTTTAAGGGACGGAAAATATTGGAACACCATATATTTT. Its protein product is CASSLRDGKYWNTIYF.

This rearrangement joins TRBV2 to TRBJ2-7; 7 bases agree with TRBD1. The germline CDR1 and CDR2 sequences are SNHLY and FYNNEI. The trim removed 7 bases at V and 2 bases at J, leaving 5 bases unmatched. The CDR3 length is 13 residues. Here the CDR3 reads CASKRDSPYEQYF. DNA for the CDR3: TGTGCCAGCAAGAGGGACAGTCCCTACGAGCAGTACTTC. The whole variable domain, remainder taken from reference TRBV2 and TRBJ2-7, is EPEVTQTPSHQVTQMGQEVILRCVPISNHLYFYWYRQILGQKVEFLVSFYNNEISEKSEIFDDQFSVERPDGSNFTLKIRSTKLEDSAMYFCASKRDSPYEQYFGPGTRLTVT.

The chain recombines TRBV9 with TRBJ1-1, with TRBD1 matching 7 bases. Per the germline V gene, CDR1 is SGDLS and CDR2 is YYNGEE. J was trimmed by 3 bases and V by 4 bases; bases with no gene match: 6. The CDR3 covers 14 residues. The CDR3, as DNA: TGTGCCAGCAGCCTAGGGGGCAGGGACACTGAAGCTTTCTTT. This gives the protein CASSLGGRDTEAFF.

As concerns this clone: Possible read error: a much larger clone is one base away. The CDR3 is CASSRDGSGANVLTF. In DNA, the CDR3 is TGCGCCAGCAGCCGGGACGGCTCTGGGGCCAACGTCCTGACTTTC. The genes are TRBV5-1 and TRBJ2-6; the D gene could be TRBD1 or TRBD2 (5 bases each). CDR1 and CDR2 from the germline V gene are SGHRS and YFSETQ. V was pared by 4 bases and J by 0 bases, with 8 bases between. The CDR3 runs to 15 residues. The full variable domain, rest sourced from reference TRBV5-1 and TRBJ2-6, is KAGVTQTPRYLIKTRGQQVTLSCSPISGHRSVSWYQQTPGQGLQFLFEYFSETQRNKGNFPGRFSGRQFSNSRSEMNVSTLELGDSALYLCASSRDGSGANVLTFGAGSRLTVL.

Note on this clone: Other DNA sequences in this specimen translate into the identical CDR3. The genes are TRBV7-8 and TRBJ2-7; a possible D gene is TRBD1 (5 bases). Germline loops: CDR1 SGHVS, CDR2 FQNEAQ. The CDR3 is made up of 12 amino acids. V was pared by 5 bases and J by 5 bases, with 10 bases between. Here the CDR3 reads CASSLGADEQYF. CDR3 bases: TGTGCCAGCAGCCTAGGGGCAGACGAGCAGTACTTC.

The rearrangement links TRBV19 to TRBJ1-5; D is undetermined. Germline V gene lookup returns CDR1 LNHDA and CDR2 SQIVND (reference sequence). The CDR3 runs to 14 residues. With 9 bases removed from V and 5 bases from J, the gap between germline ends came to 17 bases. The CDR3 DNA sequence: TGTGCCAGCCGCGGGTCGAGGGTGGATCAGCCCCAGCATTTT. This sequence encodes CASRGSRVDQPQHF. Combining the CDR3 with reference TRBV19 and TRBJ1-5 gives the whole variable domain DGGITQSPKYLFRKEGQNVTLSCEQNLNHDAMYWYRQDPGQGLRLIYYSQIVNDFQKGDIAEGYSVSREKKESFPLTVTSAQKNPTAFYLCASRGSRVDQPQHFGDGTRLSIL.

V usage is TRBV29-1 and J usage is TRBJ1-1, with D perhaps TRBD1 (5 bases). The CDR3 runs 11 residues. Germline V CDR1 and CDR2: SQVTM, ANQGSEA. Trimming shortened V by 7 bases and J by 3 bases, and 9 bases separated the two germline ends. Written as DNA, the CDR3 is TGCAGCGGGGGGACCTACACTGAAGCTTTCTTT. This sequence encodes CSGGTYTEAFF.

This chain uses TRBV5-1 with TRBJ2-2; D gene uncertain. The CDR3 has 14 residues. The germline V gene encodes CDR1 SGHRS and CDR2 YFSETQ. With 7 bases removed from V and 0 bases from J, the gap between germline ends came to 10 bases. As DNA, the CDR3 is TGCGCCAGCCAAGAACGGGCGAACACCGGGGAGCTGTTTTTT. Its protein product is CASQERANTGELFF. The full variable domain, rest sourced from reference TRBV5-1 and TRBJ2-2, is KAGVTQTPRYLIKTRGQQVTLSCSPISGHRSVSWYQQTPGQGLQFLFEYFSETQRNKGNFPGRFSGRQFSNSRSEMNVSTLELGDSALYLCASQERANTGELFFGEGSRLTVL.

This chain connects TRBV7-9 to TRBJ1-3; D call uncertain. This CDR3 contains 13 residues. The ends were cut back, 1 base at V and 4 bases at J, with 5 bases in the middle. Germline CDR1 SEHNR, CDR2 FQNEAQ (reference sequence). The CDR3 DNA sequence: TGTGCCAGCAGCTTAGGGCGCGGAAACACCATATATTTT. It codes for CASSLGRGNTIYF.

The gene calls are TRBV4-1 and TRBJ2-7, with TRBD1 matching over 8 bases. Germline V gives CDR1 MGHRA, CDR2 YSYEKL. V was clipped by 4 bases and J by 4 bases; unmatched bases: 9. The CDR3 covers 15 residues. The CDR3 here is CASSPRGQGAYEQYF. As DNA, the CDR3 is TGCGCCAGCAGCCCCCGCGGCCAGGGGGCTTACGAGCAGTACTTC.

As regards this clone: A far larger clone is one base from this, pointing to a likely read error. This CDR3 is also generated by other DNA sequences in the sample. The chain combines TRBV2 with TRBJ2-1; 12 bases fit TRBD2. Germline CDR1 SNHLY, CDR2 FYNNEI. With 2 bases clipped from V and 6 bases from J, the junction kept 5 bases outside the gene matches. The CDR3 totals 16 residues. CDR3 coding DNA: TGTGCCAGCAGTGAAACCCGACTAGCGGGAGTCAATGAGCAGTTCTTC. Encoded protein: CASSETRLAGVNEQFF.

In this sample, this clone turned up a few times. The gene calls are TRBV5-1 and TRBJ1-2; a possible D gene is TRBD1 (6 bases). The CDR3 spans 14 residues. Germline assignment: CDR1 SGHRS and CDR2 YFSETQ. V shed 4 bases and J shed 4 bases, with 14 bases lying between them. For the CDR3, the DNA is TGCGCCAGCAGCGGCGGACAGAGTACCTATGGCTACACCTTC. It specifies CASSGGQSTYGYTF.

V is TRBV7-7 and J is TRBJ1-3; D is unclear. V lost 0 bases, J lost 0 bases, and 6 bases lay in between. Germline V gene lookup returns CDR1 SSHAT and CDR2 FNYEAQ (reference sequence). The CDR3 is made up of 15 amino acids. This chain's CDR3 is CASSLAPTSGNTIYF. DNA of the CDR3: TGTGCCAGCAGCTTAGCCCCGACCTCTGGAAACACCATATATTTT.

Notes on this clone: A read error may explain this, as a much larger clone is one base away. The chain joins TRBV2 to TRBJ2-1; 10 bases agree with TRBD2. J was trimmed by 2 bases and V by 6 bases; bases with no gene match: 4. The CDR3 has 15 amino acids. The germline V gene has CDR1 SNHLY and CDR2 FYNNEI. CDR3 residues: CASRRTSGPYNEQFF. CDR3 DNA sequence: TGTGCCAGCAGAAGGACTAGCGGCCCCTACAATGAGCAGTTCTTC.

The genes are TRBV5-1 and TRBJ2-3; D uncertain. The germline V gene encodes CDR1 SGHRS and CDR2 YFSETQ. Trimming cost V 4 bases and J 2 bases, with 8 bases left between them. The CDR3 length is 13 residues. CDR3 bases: TGCGCCAGCAGCCCTCGCCCCACAGATACGCAGTATTTT. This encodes CASSPRPTDTQYF.

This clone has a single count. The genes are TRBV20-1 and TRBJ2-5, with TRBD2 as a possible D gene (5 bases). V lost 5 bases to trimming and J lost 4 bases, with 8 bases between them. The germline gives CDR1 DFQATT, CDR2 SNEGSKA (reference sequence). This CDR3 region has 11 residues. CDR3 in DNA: TGCAGTGCTTGGACTCGAGAGACCCAGTACTTC. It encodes CSAWTRETQYF.

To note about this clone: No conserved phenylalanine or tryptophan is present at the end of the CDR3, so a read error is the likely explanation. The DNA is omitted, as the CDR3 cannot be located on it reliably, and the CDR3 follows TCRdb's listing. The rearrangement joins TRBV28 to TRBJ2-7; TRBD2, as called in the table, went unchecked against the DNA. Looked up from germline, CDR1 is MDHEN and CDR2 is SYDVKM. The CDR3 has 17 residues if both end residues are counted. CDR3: CASRSLFNSGSYRGCRR.

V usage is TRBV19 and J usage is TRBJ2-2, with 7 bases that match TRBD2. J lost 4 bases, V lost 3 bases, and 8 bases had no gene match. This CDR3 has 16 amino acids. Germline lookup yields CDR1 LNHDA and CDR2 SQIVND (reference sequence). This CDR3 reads CASSIMGRVGTGELFF. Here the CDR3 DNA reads TGTGCCAGTAGTATTATGGGGAGGGTTGGCACCGGGGAGCTGTTTTTT.

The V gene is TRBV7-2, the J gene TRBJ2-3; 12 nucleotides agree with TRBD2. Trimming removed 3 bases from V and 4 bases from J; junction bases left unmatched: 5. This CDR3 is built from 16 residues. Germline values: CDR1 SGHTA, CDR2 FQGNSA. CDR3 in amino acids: CASSFLLAGGADTQYF. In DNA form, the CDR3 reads TGTGCCAGCAGCTTTCTCCTAGCGGGAGGGGCAGATACGCAGTATTTT.

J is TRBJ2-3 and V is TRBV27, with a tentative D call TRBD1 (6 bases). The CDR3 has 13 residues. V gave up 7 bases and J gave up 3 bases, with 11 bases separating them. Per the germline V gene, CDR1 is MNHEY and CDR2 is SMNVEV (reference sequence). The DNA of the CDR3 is TGTGCCAGCACTCTCACAGGGACAGATACGCAGTATTTT. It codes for CASTLTGTDTQYF.

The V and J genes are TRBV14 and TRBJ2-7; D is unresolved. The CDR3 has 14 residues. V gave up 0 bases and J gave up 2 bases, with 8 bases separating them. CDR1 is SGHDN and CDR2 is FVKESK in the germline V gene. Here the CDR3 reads CASSQEPAAYEQYF. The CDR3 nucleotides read TGTGCCAGCAGCCAAGAGCCGGCCGCCTACGAGCAGTACTTC.

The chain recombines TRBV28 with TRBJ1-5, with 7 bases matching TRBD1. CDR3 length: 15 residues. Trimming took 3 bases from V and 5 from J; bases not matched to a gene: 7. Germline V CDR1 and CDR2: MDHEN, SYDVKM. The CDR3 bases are TGTGCCAGCAGTTTCCCCGGACAGGTTTATCAGCCCCAGCATTTT. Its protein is CASSFPGQVYQPQHF.

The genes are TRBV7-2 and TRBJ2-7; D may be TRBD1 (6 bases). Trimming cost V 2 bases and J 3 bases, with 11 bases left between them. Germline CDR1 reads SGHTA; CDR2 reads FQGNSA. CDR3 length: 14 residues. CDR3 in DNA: TGTGCCAGCAGCTTAAGCCAGGGGAACTACGAGCAGTACTTC. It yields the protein CASSLSQGNYEQYF.